This T cell receptor (beta chain) was observed in a study of blood T cell repertoires in COVID-19. Whole-study context: COVID-19 samples, acute and convalescent, were from the United States, Italy and Spain.

Germline CDR1 reads SGHTA; CDR2 reads FQGNSA. Unmatched junction bases numbered 3, after V lost 6 bases and J lost 11 bases. This CDR3 has 13 amino acids. Assay: immunoSEQ multiplex PCR; the TCRdb copy retains only in-frame clones and omits some. The sample carries about 150,000 clones, roughly nine tenths recorded once. The rearrangement links TRBV7-2 to TRBJ2-3; TRBD2 aligns across 15 bases. The receptor's source is a woman aged 70-85 years with acute or convalescent COVID-19. The sequenced sample was peripheral blood. The CDR3 region is CASRGLAGGKQYF. DNA of the CDR3: TGTGCCAGCAGAGGACTAGCGGGGGGGAAGCAGTATTTT.